A selection of T cell receptor beta chains follows, all from one sample in a study of OX40 agonist ivuxolimab in advanced cancers. Measured with immunoSEQ multiplex PCR; TCRdb has only the in-frame clones, and not every one. The top ten hold 5.5% to 7% of the sample, which has fewer than 100,000 clones, about 93% seen once. The sample here was CD4+ or CD8+ T cells sorted from blood, taken in a trial of the OX40 agonist ivuxolimab. Receptors were obtained from an adult with an advanced solid tumor such as melanoma, head and neck, liver or kidney cancer. CDR3s include the opening cysteine and the closing phenylalanine or tryptophan. A D gene is named only where the DNA matches it firmly. Clone size is given for some rows only: seen once, a few or many times, or a class if the clone is expanded.

d_gene	v_gene	abundance	j_gene	CDR3nt	CDR3aa
TRBD2	TRBV2	-	TRBJ2-3	TGTGCCAGCAGTTCTCGACTAGCCCCGCGGGGGCAGTATTTT	CASSSRLAPRGQYF
-	TRBV6-1	-	TRBJ2-1	TGTGCCAGCATCGGGACTTACAATGAGCAGTTCTTC	CASIGTYNEQFF
TRBD2	TRBV6-5	-	TRBJ2-3	TGTGCCAGCTCGACCCGGGGGGAGAGTGATACGCAGTATTTT	CASSTRGESDTQYF
-	TRBV6-5	once	TRBJ1-1	TGTGCCAGCAGTTACCTTGGGGATCCGAACACTGAAGCTTTCTTT	CASSYLGDPNTEAFF
TRBD1	TRBV19	-	TRBJ1-2	TGTGCCACCTTCCTTGGGACAGGGGATGGCTACACCTTC	CATFLGTGDGYTF
TRBD1	TRBV27	-	TRBJ2-7	TGTGCCACCAGTTACAGGGGCATTCGCGAGCAGTACTTC	CATSYRGIREQYF
-	TRBV11-2	-	TRBJ2-7	TGTGCCAGCAGCTTAGTCTCCTACGAGCAGTACTTC	CASSLVSYEQYF
TRBD2	TRBV7-8	-	TRBJ2-1	TGTGCCAGCAGCCGGGCGGGGGGTGACGATGAGCAGTTCTTC	CASSRAGGDDEQFF
-	TRBV4-2	-	TRBJ2-7	TGTGCCAGCAGCCAAGAAGATGCGGCGGCCTACGAGCAGTACTTC	CASSQEDAAAYEQYF
TRBD2	TRBV27	-	TRBJ2-3	TGTGCCAGCAGTTTATCTAGCGGGGGGGCAGGGGATACGCAGTATTTT	CASSLSSGGAGDTQYF
TRBD2	TRBV2	-	TRBJ2-7	TGTGCCAGCAGTGCCCCCGGGACTACCTACGAGCAGTACTTC	CASSAPGTTYEQYF
-	TRBV11-2	-	TRBJ1-2	TGTGCCAGCAGCTTAGGACGCTATGGCTACACCTTC	CASSLGRYGYTF
TRBD2	TRBV7-6	-	TRBJ2-7	TGTGCCAGCAGCTTAGGGGCGGGAGGCAGCTACGAGCAGTACTTC	CASSLGAGGSYEQYF
TRBD2	TRBV2	-	TRBJ2-1	TGTGCCAGCGGCAGGAAGGATGCGGGAGTAAGGGATGAGCAGTTCTTC	CASGRKDAGVRDEQFF
-	TRBV9	-	TRBJ2-5	TGTGCCAGCAGCGTCGAACCCCAGGAGGAGACCCAGTACTTC	CASSVEPQEETQYF
-	TRBV15	-	TRBJ1-5	TGTGCCACCAGCAGAGATATCGCCCCATATAGCAATCAGCCCCAGCATTTT	CATSRDIAPYSNQPQHF
-	TRBV29-1	-	TRBJ1-2	TGCAGCGTTGACAGGGCCTATGGCTACACCTTC	CSVDRAYGYTF
-	TRBV6-5	-	TRBJ1-2	TGTGCCAGCAGTTACGGAGGGGTAAGCTATGGCTACACCTTC	CASSYGGVSYGYTF
-	TRBV5-4	-	TRBJ2-7	TGTGCCAGCAGCTTTCGGCCCTCGTACGAGCAGTACTTC	CASSFRPSYEQYF
-	TRBV27	-	TRBJ2-1	TGTGCCAGCAGTTTAGGCTACAATGAGCAGTTCTTC	CASSLGYNEQFF
-	TRBV19	-	TRBJ2-7	TGTGCCAGTAGTATAGGGACTAACTCCTACGAGCAGTACTTC	CASSIGTNSYEQYF
-	TRBV6-1	-	TRBJ2-4	TGTGCCAGCACCGAGAGGGGGAACATTCAGTACTTC	CASTERGNIQYF
-	TRBV5-1	-	TRBJ2-1	TGCGCCAGCAGCTTCTGGCTAGAGGTTAATAATGAGCAGTTCTTC	CASSFWLEVNNEQFF
-	TRBV25-1	-	TRBJ1-1	TGTGCCAGCCTGGGGGACACTGAAGCTTTCTTT	CASLGDTEAFF
-	TRBV9	-	TRBJ1-2	TGTGCCAGCACCGGAGACGGGAGCTATGGCTACACCTTC	CASTGDGSYGYTF
TRBD1	TRBV4-3	-	TRBJ2-4	TGCGCCAGCAGCCCAACGGGGACAGAAAACATTCAGTACTTC	CASSPTGTENIQYF
TRBD1	TRBV7-6	-	TRBJ1-1	TGTGCCAGCAGTCCACCGGACAGGGGAGATACTGAAGCTTTCTTT	CASSPPDRGDTEAFF
-	TRBV9	-	TRBJ2-1	TGTGCCAGCAGCGTAGGCGGGCGGCCGGGAAATAATGAGCAGTTCTTC	CASSVGGRPGNNEQFF
TRBD2	TRBV19	-	TRBJ2-7	TGTGCCAGTAGTATAGATGGGAGGGCCGGTAAGGACGAGCAGTACTTC	CASSIDGRAGKDEQYF
-	TRBV9	-	TRBJ2-1	TGTGCCAGCAGCTCGGGGGCAAAGCAGTTCTTC	CASSSGAKQFF
TRBD2	TRBV7-8	once	TRBJ2-5	TGTGCCAGCAGCTCCGGACTAGCGGGGCTCAGGGAGACCCAGTACTTC	CASSSGLAGLRETQYF
-	TRBV7-8	-	TRBJ2-2	TGTGCCAGCCTCCCTTTGGGGGGCGGGCTGTTTTTT	CASLPLGGGLFF
TRBD2	TRBV30	-	TRBJ2-5	TGTGCCTGGAGTGGGCTAGCGGGAAAAATCCAAGAGACCCAGTACTTC	CAWSGLAGKIQETQYF
TRBD1	TRBV27	-	TRBJ2-3	TGTGCCAGCGGGAGAGAGGGGGCGCTCGGGGATACGCAGTATTTT	CASGREGALGDTQYF
TRBD1	TRBV11-3	-	TRBJ2-2	TGTGCCAGCAAGGGACAGTGGGAGACCGGGGAGCTGTTTTTT	CASKGQWETGELFF
-	TRBV27	-	TRBJ1-2	TGTGCCAGCAGTTTATCCGCAGGGGATGGCTACACCTTC	CASSLSAGDGYTF
TRBD2	TRBV10-2	-	TRBJ2-7	TGCGCCACCTCGACTAGCGGGAGAATCTACGAGCAGTACTTC	CATSTSGRIYEQYF
-	TRBV29-1	-	TRBJ2-7	TGCAGCGTTGAAGGAGGGCAGATAGCCGACGAGCAGTACTTC	CSVEGGQIADEQYF
-	TRBV7-6	once	TRBJ1-2	TGTGCCAGCAGCGCCGGCGGCCTGAACTATGGCTACACCTTC	CASSAGGLNYGYTF
-	TRBV4-3	-	TRBJ2-7	TGCGCCAGCAGCCAAGATCCTTACAGCTACGAGCAGTACTTC	CASSQDPYSYEQYF
-	TRBV6-5	-	TRBJ1-2	TGTGCCAGCAGTCCCATCAGGCCTAACTATGGCTACACCTTC	CASSPIRPNYGYTF
TRBD1	TRBV5-4	medium-sized	TRBJ1-2	TGTGCCAGCAGCCCAAACAGGGGCTGGAGCTATGGCTACACCTTC	CASSPNRGWSYGYTF
TRBD1	TRBV27	-	TRBJ2-2	TGTGCCAGCAGTAAATACAGGGGGCGGGGCACCGGGGAGCTGTTTTTT	CASSKYRGRGTGELFF
-	TRBV6-6	-	TRBJ1-1	TGTGCCAGCAGTTACTCGCGGGGCACTGAAGCTTTCTTT	CASSYSRGTEAFF
-	TRBV27	-	TRBJ2-7	TGTGCCAGCAGTTTAAGGGCTACCTACGAGCAGTACTTC	CASSLRATYEQYF
-	TRBV29-1	-	TRBJ2-6	TGCAGCGTCCTTGACAGGAGCTCTGGGGCCAACGTCCTGACTTTC	CSVLDRSSGANVLTF
-	TRBV27	-	TRBJ1-2	TGTGCCAGCAGCCAAGGCACTTCTCCGGTGATCGTCTTC	CASSQGTSPVIVF
-	TRBV27	-	TRBJ2-7	TGTGCCAGCAGGGGGCTGGCATACGAGCAGTACTTC	CASRGLAYEQYF
-	TRBV7-6	-	TRBJ2-2	TGTGCCAGCAACTTAGGGTATTCGAACACCGGGGAGCTGTTTTTT	CASNLGYSNTGELFF
-	TRBV2	-	TRBJ1-5	TGTGCCAGCAGCTACAGGGACAATCAGCCCCAGCATTTT	CASSYRDNQPQHF
TRBD1	TRBV4-3	-	TRBJ2-7	TGCGCCAGCAGCCAAGGGACAGGGGACTACGAGCAGTACTTC	CASSQGTGDYEQYF
-	TRBV11-2	-	TRBJ1-6	TGTGCCAGCTCGTTAGGGTCTTCACCCCTCCACTTT	CASSLGSSPLHF
-	TRBV5-1	-	TRBJ1-1	TGCGCCAGCAGCTTGAAAGGGAAAAGGGACACTGAAGCTTTCTTT	CASSLKGKRDTEAFF
-	TRBV5-1	once	TRBJ2-2	TGCGCCAGCAGTCTTGATTCCCTGAACACCGGGGAGCTGTTTTTT	CASSLDSLNTGELFF